What follows are 20 T cell receptor beta chains derived from one specimen sequenced in a study of OX40 agonist ivuxolimab in advanced cancers. The data were produced by immunoSEQ multiplex PCR, yet TCRdb's version contains in-frame clones alone and is incomplete. Of roughly 71,000 clones in the sample, about 88% were seen once. The starting material was CD4+ or CD8+ T cells sorted from blood, obtained in a trial of the OX40 agonist ivuxolimab. All receptors come from an adult with an advanced solid tumor such as melanoma, head and neck, liver or kidney cancer.

The chain employs TRBV28 and TRBJ2-7; no clear D gene. Germline V gene lookup returns CDR1 MDHEN and CDR2 SYDVKM. The CDR3 runs 13 residues. V was shortened by 8 bases and J by 0 bases, with 11 bases between the two germline ends. The CDR3 bases are TGTGCCAGCGAGAGGTCGAGCTCCTACGAGCAGTACTTC. It is translated as CASERSSSYEQYF.

The genes are TRBV29-1 and TRBJ2-7; weak D call: TRBD2 (6 bases). CDR1 is SQVTM, CDR2 ANQGSEA, per germline. With 5 bases removed from V and 4 bases from J, the gap between germline ends came to 15 bases. The CDR3 is 13 amino acids. CDR3 nucleotide sequence: TGCAGCGTTATGGGGGAGCGGGTTTACGAGCAGTACTTC. Its protein is CSVMGERVYEQYF.

The chain employs TRBV13 and TRBJ1-4; the D gene is possibly TRBD1 (6 bases). V was trimmed by 2 bases and J by 8 bases, leaving 15 bases between them. The CDR3 length is 15 residues. CDR1 and CDR2 (germline): PRHDT, FYEKMQ (reference sequence). CDR3 amino acids: CASSLLGTSIEKLFF. The CDR3 DNA reads as TGTGCCAGCAGCTTACTCGGGACAAGTATCGAAAAACTGTTTTTT.

Points on this clone: This sample also contains other DNA sequences that code for the same CDR3. In DNA form, the CDR3 reads TGTGCCAGCAGTTTACTCGGGACGGACTATGGCTACACCTTC. Amino acids: CASSLLGTDYGYTF. The rearrangement links TRBV28 to TRBJ1-2, with D possibly being TRBD1 (5 bases). In germline, CDR1 is MDHEN, CDR2 SYDVKM. This CDR3 is built from 14 residues. V lost 2 bases and J 3 bases, leaving 10 bases between the germline ends.

The J gene is TRBJ1-2, the V gene TRBV19, with 7 bases identical to TRBD1. This CDR3 has 15 amino acids. Trimming cost V 4 bases and J 6 bases; bases outside gene matches: 11. Looked up from germline, CDR1 is LNHDA and CDR2 is SQIVND (reference sequence). In nucleotides, the CDR3 is TGTGCCAGTAGTAACCAGGGGGTCGCTTCACATGGCTACACCTTC. Amino acid sequence: CASSNQGVASHGYTF. Combining the CDR3 with reference TRBV19 and TRBJ1-2 gives the whole variable domain DGGITQSPKYLFRKEGQNVTLSCEQNLNHDAMYWYRQDPGQGLRLIYYSQIVNDFQKGDIAEGYSVSREKKESFPLTVTSAQKNPTAFYLCASSNQGVASHGYTFGSGTRLTVV.

This clone has a single count. The CDR3 loop reads CASSSSGRANIQYF. CDR3 DNA: TGTGCCAGCAGCTCTAGCGGGAGGGCAAACATTCAGTACTTC. The rearrangement uses TRBV28 and TRBJ2-4; 12 bases align to TRBD2. The CDR3 spans 14 residues. The germline gives CDR1 MDHEN, CDR2 SYDVKM. V lost 6 bases to trimming and J lost 6 bases; unmatched junction nucleotides: 3.

The chain combines TRBV6-1 with TRBJ2-1; 11 bases map to TRBD2. The ends lost 0 bases at V and 3 bases at J; junction bases unmatched: 1. The CDR3 consists of 16 residues. Germline values: CDR1 MNHNS, CDR2 SASEGT. DNA for the CDR3: TGTGCCAGCAGTGAAGCGACTAGCGGGAACTACAATGAGCAGTTCTTC. Translation gives CASSEATSGNYNEQFF.

This chain connects TRBV7-7 to TRBJ2-7; TRBD2 agrees at 8 bases. CDR1 SSHAT and CDR2 FNYEAQ come from the germline V gene (reference sequence). This CDR3 contains 16 residues. V was clipped by 5 bases and J by 5 bases; unmatched bases: 14. Here the CDR3 reads CASSPGGIPSFDEQYF. The DNA of the CDR3 is TGTGCCAGCAGCCCGGGGGGGATCCCATCGTTCGACGAGCAGTACTTC.

J is TRBJ1-5 and V is TRBV19; D remains ambiguous. The V gene lost 1 base and the J gene lost 7 bases, with 8 bases spanning the gap. The CDR3 loop spans 13 amino acids. CDR1 LNHDA and CDR2 SQIVND come from the germline V gene (reference sequence). The CDR3 is CASSIGNKQPQHF. In nucleotides, the CDR3 is TGTGCCAGTAGTATAGGCAATAAGCAGCCCCAGCATTTT.

About this clone itself: This sample includes further DNA sequences coding for the same CDR3. This chain links TRBV7-2 with TRBJ2-5; no clear D. V was clipped by 6 bases and J by 2 bases, with 4 bases between them. Germline V gene data show CDR1 as SGHTA and CDR2 as FQGNSA. The CDR3 runs to 11 residues. CDR3 protein: CASSPQETQYF. CDR3 DNA sequence: TGTGCCAGCAGTCCTCAAGAGACCCAGTACTTC.

The CDR3 DNA reads TGTGCCAGCAGCTTAAGGGGCCTCTCTGGAAACACCATATATTTT. As protein: CASSLRGLSGNTIYF. V is TRBV11-2 and J is TRBJ1-3, with D maybe TRBD1 (5 bases). Trimming pared 2 bases from V and 0 bases from J, leaving 8 bases between. Germline assignment: CDR1 SGHAT and CDR2 FQNNGV. The CDR3 loop spans 15 amino acids.

This clone was picked up one time. The chain carries TRBV5-5 and TRBJ1-3, with 8 bases matching TRBD1. The V segment lost 4 bases and the J segment 4 bases; nucleotides outside the gene matches: 7. The CDR3 totals 15 residues. Germline loops: CDR1 SGHKS, CDR2 YYEKEE (reference sequence). The CDR3 spells CASSHLTGEGNTIYF. The CDR3 region has the DNA TGTGCCAGCAGCCACCTGACAGGGGAAGGAAACACCATATATTTT.

The rearrangement uses TRBV15 and TRBJ1-5; possible D gene TRBD1, 6 bases. From germline, CDR1 is LNHNV and CDR2 YYDKDF (reference sequence). CDR3 length equals 15 residues. The V end lost 3 bases, the J end lost 6 bases, and 15 bases lay between the germline ends. CDR3 sequence: CATSRDSALGQPQHF. The CDR3 nucleotides read TGTGCCACCAGCAGGGACAGTGCGTTGGGTCAGCCCCAGCATTTT.

The chain is built from TRBV19 and TRBJ2-7; a weak D match, TRBD2 (7 bases). This CDR3 is 14 amino acids long. V was cut by 5 bases and J by 1 base, with 12 bases left in between. From germline, CDR1 is LNHDA and CDR2 SQIVND (reference sequence). Here the CDR3 reads CASSRGAQSYEQYF. CDR3 DNA sequence: TGTGCCAGTAGTCGGGGGGCGCAATCCTACGAGCAGTACTTC.

This clone was recorded once. CDR3 in DNA: TGTGCCAGCAGTTTAACAGAGAACGGGGAGCTGTTTTTT. Translating gives CASSLTENGELFF. The chain recombines TRBV28 with TRBJ2-2; no definite D call. The V gene lost 2 bases and the J gene lost 7 bases, with 8 bases spanning the gap. This CDR3 spans 13 amino acids. Germline CDR1 reads MDHEN; CDR2 reads SYDVKM.

The rearrangement uses TRBV18 and TRBJ1-1; 8 nucleotides agree with TRBD1. Germline lookup yields CDR1 KGHSH and CDR2 LQKENI. There are 14 residues in the CDR3. The J segment lost 1 base and the V segment lost 5 bases, leaving 3 bases of the junction unmatched. For the CDR3, the DNA is TGTGCCAGCTCAACAGACAGGGGGAACACTGAAGCTTTCTTT. It codes for CASSTDRGNTEAFF.

As to this clone: Sequence at one end of the junction differs from germline and may be a read error. The chain recombines TRBV6-1 with TRBJ1-1; D gene unclear. The CDR3 is made up of 12 amino acids. Germline V gene lookup returns CDR1 MNHNS and CDR2 SASEGT. The CDR3 sequence is CTSSEVPREAFF. The CDR3 DNA is TGTACCAGCAGTGAAGTACCTAGAGAAGCTTTCTTT.

The rearrangement links TRBV7-2 to TRBJ1-2; 9 bases line up with TRBD1. The junction had 7 bases not matched to a gene; V was cut back by 4 bases and J by 4 bases. The germline V gene has CDR1 SGHTA and CDR2 FQGNSA. The CDR3 sequence is 15 residues long. CDR3 sequence reads: CASSYQGQGIYGYTF. CDR3 DNA sequence: TGTGCCAGCAGCTACCAGGGACAGGGCATCTATGGCTACACCTTC.

This rearrangement joins TRBV18 to TRBJ2-6, with D unresolved. The CDR3 runs to 13 residues. V gave up 4 bases and J gave up 1 base, with 2 bases separating them. Germline V gene lookup returns CDR1 KGHSH and CDR2 LQKENI. Here the CDR3 reads CASSRSGANVLTF. DNA of the CDR3: TGTGCCAGCTCACGGTCTGGGGCCAACGTCCTGACTTTC. Filled out from reference TRBV18 and TRBJ2-6, the complete variable domain reads NAGVMQNPRHLVRRRGQEARLRCSPMKGHSHVYWYRQLPEEGLKFMVYLQKENIIDESGMPKERFSAEFPKEGPSILRIQQVVRGDSAAYFCASSRSGANVLTFGAGSRLTVL.

The chain combines TRBV7-2 with TRBJ1-1; possible D gene TRBD1, 5 bases. The CDR3 is 14 residues long. V lost 4 bases and J 6 bases, leaving 15 bases between the germline ends. Germline CDR1 SGHTA, CDR2 FQGNSA. This chain's CDR3 is CASSWSGGIAEAFF. CDR3 nucleotides: TGTGCCAGCAGCTGGAGCGGGGGTATCGCTGAAGCTTTCTTT.